A single sample is the source of the 9 T cell receptor beta chains below, sequenced in a study of blood T cell repertoires in COVID-19. Assay used: immunoSEQ multiplex PCR; TCRdb lists only in-frame clones, some missing. Of some 180,000 clones in the sample, roughly 76% were seen once. Sequencing was performed on peripheral blood. Every receptor here comes from a woman aged 50 to 65 with active or convalescent COVID-19.

The V call is TRBV6-5, the J call TRBJ1-1, with TRBD1 as a possible D gene (6 bases). The CDR3 sequence is 12 residues long. V was shortened by 7 bases and J by 8 bases, with 14 bases between the two germline ends. CDR1 and CDR2 from the germline V gene are MNHEY and SVGAGI. In DNA form, the CDR3 reads TGTGCCAGCATTCCACAGGGAGCCGAAGCTTTCTTT. This codes for CASIPQGAEAFF.

The chain has TRBV5-5 and TRBJ1-2; 8 bases are shared with TRBD1. CDR1 SGHKS and CDR2 YYEKEE come from the germline V gene (reference sequence). This CDR3 has 14 amino acids. Trimming removed 4 bases from V and 6 bases from J; junction bases left unmatched: 8. CDR3 amino acids: CASSPQTGVDGYTF. In nucleotides, the CDR3 is TGTGCCAGCAGCCCGCAGACAGGGGTGGATGGCTACACCTTC.

The chain recombines TRBV28 with TRBJ1-2; TRBD1 matches at 10 bases. This CDR3 is 14 amino acids long. The V segment lost 6 bases and the J segment 7 bases; nucleotides outside the gene matches: 8. Germline V gene data show CDR1 as MDHEN and CDR2 as SYDVKM. The CDR3 DNA follows: TGTGCCAGCAGGTGGGACAGGGGACGGGTTGGCTACACCTTC. Protein product: CASRWDRGRVGYTF.

This clone was counted once. Other DNA sequences of this sample code for an identical CDR3. The rearrangement joins TRBV5-1 to TRBJ2-1; 7 bases align to TRBD2. The CDR3 spans 15 residues. Unmatched junction bases numbered 3, after V lost 0 bases and J lost 3 bases. Germline lookup yields CDR1 SGHRS and CDR2 YFSETQ. This CDR3 reads CASSLEASGYNEQFF. Here the CDR3 DNA reads TGCGCCAGCAGCTTGGAGGCTAGCGGCTACAATGAGCAGTTCTTC.

The chain has TRBV11-3 and TRBJ2-1; D ambiguous. With 1 base removed from V and 2 bases from J, the gap between germline ends came to 6 bases. The length of the CDR3 is 14 residues. The germline CDR1 and CDR2 sequences are SGHNT and YENEEA. The CDR3 protein is CASSLGQAYNEQFF. For the CDR3, the DNA is TGTGCCAGCAGCTTAGGCCAGGCCTACAATGAGCAGTTCTTC.

The chain recombines TRBV2 with TRBJ1-4; D gene ambiguous. The CDR3 length is 12 residues. The germline CDR1 and CDR2 sequences are SNHLY and FYNNEI. Trimming removed 4 bases from V and 8 bases from J, with 8 bases in between. CDR3 protein: CASSAVFEKLFF. Here the CDR3 DNA reads TGTGCCAGCAGTGCAGTCTTCGAAAAACTGTTTTTT.

J is TRBJ2-7 and V is TRBV5-1, with 9 bases identical to TRBD2. Losses at the gene ends were 2 bases for V and 6 bases for J; bases not matched to a gene: 6. The CDR3 extends over 14 amino acids. Germline CDR1 and CDR2: SGHRS and YFSETQ. The CDR3 sequence is CASSFGTSSLEQYF. The CDR3 DNA reads as TGCGCCAGCAGCTTTGGGACTAGCTCTCTCGAGCAGTACTTC.

This clone was observed a few times. At the DNA level, this CDR3 is encoded by other sequences in the same sample as well. The J gene is TRBJ1-1, the V gene TRBV29-1; 7 bases map to TRBD1. This CDR3 has 13 amino acids. Trimming took 7 bases from V and 0 from J; bases not matched to a gene: 5. The germline V gene has CDR1 SQVTM and CDR2 ANQGSEA. The CDR3 protein is CSGRQGMNTEAFF. The CDR3 DNA reads TGCAGCGGCCGACAGGGAATGAACACTGAAGCTTTCTTT.

The V and J genes are TRBV11-3 and TRBJ2-1, with D perhaps TRBD2 (6 bases). Germline CDR1 is SGHNT and CDR2 is YENEEA. The CDR3 extends over 13 amino acids. Trimming took off 5 bases at V and 7 bases at J, with 12 bases between the two ends. CDR3 sequence: CASSPRTTNEQFF. CDR3 coding DNA: TGTGCCAGCAGCCCCCGGACTACTAATGAGCAGTTCTTC.